This TCR beta chain is from a study of Graves' ophthalmopathy and Graves' hyperthyroidism. Overall study findings and caveats: This model predicted ophthalmopathy progression (sensitivity around 71%, specificity 72.22%).

Ophthalmopathy not arising within 18 months of follow-up defined hyperthyroidism as stable. Hyperthyroidism patients were newly diagnosed, under 2 months' duration, aged 18 to 65. A volume of about 9.7 ml of fresh peripheral blood supplied the PBMCs. Trimming pared 8 bases from V and 0 bases from J, leaving 10 bases between. The CDR3 loop spans 13 amino acids. Using RNA transcripts, the TCR beta CDR3 regions were amplified. RT-PCR with HTBI primers came first, then second-round multiplex PCR. MiXCR was run by TCRdb on the multiplex PCR reads, yielding one entry per CDR3 protein. The data hold 600,000 to 650,000 distinct CDR3 sequences, with 22% observed a single time. This clonotype showed up many times. Its matching antigen is unknown.

This chain connects TRBV12-3 or TRBV12-4 to TRBJ1-1, with TRBD1 as a possible D gene (6 bases). The TCR was taken from a woman under 30 with stable Graves' hyperthyroidism. Some clones in this sample may be carry-over from other donors' samples. Sequenced sample: peripheral blood. DNA of the CDR3: TGTGCCAGCTCCGGACAGATGAACACTGAAGCTTTCTTT. Translation: CASSGQMNTEAFF.